The 9 T cell receptor beta chains presented below share a single source sample, sequenced in a study of T cells after posttransplantation cyclophosphamide. Busulfan-fludarabine conditioning, marrow transplant, and cyclophosphamide on days +3 and +4 were administered. Measured with immunoSEQ multiplex PCR; TCRdb has only the in-frame clones, and not every one. Counted here are about 18,000 clones, roughly 80% occurring once; the ten biggest clones make up roughly 29%. The sample consisted of CD8+ T cells sorted from PBMCs, taken 1,700 to 2,000 days after a stem cell transplant with posttransplant cyclophosphamide. The receptors shown here come from a female patient aged 40-50 years who received an allogeneic stem cell transplant from a related donor, was CMV-positive, and had no GVHD. A subset of T cells may come from the graft donor.

J is TRBJ1-5 and V is TRBV28; 12 bases are a match to TRBD1. Germline V gene data show CDR1 as MDHEN and CDR2 as SYDVKM. CDR3 length: 14 amino acids. The ends lost 6 bases at V and 7 bases at J; junction bases unmatched: 4. CDR3 residues: CASSGGQGAQPQHF. CDR3 coding DNA: TGTGCCAGCAGCGGGGGACAGGGGGCCCAGCCCCAGCATTTT. The full variable domain, rest sourced from reference TRBV28 and TRBJ1-5, is DVKVTQSSRYLVKRTGEKVFLECVQDMDHENMFWYRQDPGLGLRLIYFSYDVKMKEKGDIPEGYSVSREKKERFSLILESASTNQTSMYLCASSGGQGAQPQHFGDGTRLSIL.

The chain carries TRBV10-3 and TRBJ2-7; 9 bases align to TRBD1. CDR3 size: 13 residues. Germline CDR1 reads ENHRY; CDR2 reads SYGVKD. The ends lost 10 bases at V and 4 bases at J; junction bases unmatched: 8. In nucleotides, the CDR3 is TGTGCCACCCGGGACAGGGTATCTTACGAGCAGTACTTC. This encodes CATRDRVSYEQYF.

This clone appeared a few times. This rearrangement joins TRBV4-1 to TRBJ1-2; no definite D call. The CDR3 totals 15 residues. Trimming took 1 base from V and 4 from J, leaving 13 bases between them. Germline loops: CDR1 MGHRA, CDR2 YSYEKL. The CDR3 is CASSQVQADGYGYTF. The CDR3 DNA sequence: TGCGCCAGCAGCCAAGTGCAGGCCGACGGCTATGGCTACACCTTC.

J is TRBJ2-7 and V is TRBV10-3; maybe TRBD2 (5 bases). The CDR3 spans 13 residues. Trimming left V 4 bases short and J 3 bases short, with 10 bases between. CDR1 and CDR2 from the germline V gene are ENHRY and SYGVKD. CDR3 region: CAISVGLSYEQYF. CDR3 sequence (DNA): TGTGCCATCAGTGTCGGACTGAGCTACGAGCAGTACTTC.

V and J are TRBV4-1 and TRBJ2-3; 9 bases match TRBD2. V was clipped by 5 bases and J by 5 bases; unmatched bases: 5. Per germline, CDR1 MGHRA and CDR2 YSYEKL. The CDR3 is 14 residues long. CDR3 sequence reads: CASSGAGGRDTQYF. The DNA for the CDR3 is TGCGCCAGCAGCGGAGCGGGGGGCAGAGATACGCAGTATTTT.

The V gene is TRBV4-1, the J gene TRBJ1-1, with 8 bases fitting TRBD1. The CDR3 contains 12 residues. The trim removed 4 bases at V and 10 bases at J, leaving 5 bases unmatched. From germline, CDR1 is MGHRA and CDR2 YSYEKL. The CDR3 region has the DNA TGCGCCAGCAGCCCGGACAGGGTAGGAGCTTTCTTT. Translation: CASSPDRVGAFF.

The chain carries TRBV7-6 and TRBJ1-2; possible D gene TRBD1, 5 bases. Looked up from germline, CDR1 is SGHVS and CDR2 is FNYEAQ. The V end was cut by 2 bases, the J end by 7 bases, with 8 bases between. The CDR3 length is 12 residues. CDR3 nucleotide sequence: TGTGCCAGCAGCTTACAGGGTGGTGGCTACACCTTC. This encodes CASSLQGGGYTF.

The chain carries TRBV14 and TRBJ2-2; D is uncertain. Germline-derived CDR1 and CDR2 are SGHDN and FVKESK. V was trimmed by 8 bases and J by 6 bases, leaving 7 bases between them. There are 11 residues in the CDR3. DNA of the CDR3: TGTGCCAGCTCCGTTGCCGGGGAGCTGTTTTTT. As protein: CASSVAGELFF.

V usage is TRBV19 and J usage is TRBJ1-5, with TRBD1 identical over 12 bases. Losses at the gene ends were 4 bases for V and 0 bases for J; bases not matched to a gene: 4. There are 17 residues in the CDR3. CDR1 is LNHDA and CDR2 is SQIVND in the germline V gene (reference sequence). CDR3 nucleotides: TGTGCCAGTAGTAAAGGGACAGGGGGCTTTAGCAATCAGCCCCAGCATTTT. It specifies CASSKGTGGFSNQPQHF.